Listed below are T cell receptor beta chains from one sample, sequenced in a study of cytomegalovirus exposure and HLA in healthy donors. Clones were read by immunoSEQ multiplex PCR, and TCRdb kept only the in-frame ones, dropping some. The data contain 150,000 to 200,000 clones, around 78% of them singletons. The specimen was PBMCs. Receptors were obtained from a man aged 35 to 55 in good health and CMV-seronegative. CDR3s include the opening cysteine and the closing phenylalanine or tryptophan. The order of the fields is J gene, clone size, V gene, D gene, CDR3 protein, CDR3 DNA. A D gene is named only where the DNA matches it firmly. Clone size is not always given. Where it is, it says once, few, many or a class for expanded clones.

J gene: TRBJ2-1
clone size: -
V gene: TRBV7-8
D gene: TRBD2
CDR3 protein: CASSQGVASGTYNEQFF
CDR3 DNA: TGTGCCAGCAGCCAAGGGGTGGCTAGCGGGACGTACAATGAGCAGTTCTTC

J gene: TRBJ2-1
clone size: few
V gene: TRBV10-3
D gene: TRBD2
CDR3 protein: CAISGRRAGGAHEGNEQFF
CDR3 DNA: TGTGCCATCAGTGGTCGTCGGGCGGGAGGGGCCCACGAAGGGAATGAGCAGTTCTTC

J gene: TRBJ1-2
clone size: -
V gene: TRBV14
D gene: -
CDR3 protein: CASSQQGANYGYTF
CDR3 DNA: TGTGCCAGCAGCCAACAGGGCGCTAACTATGGCTACACCTTC

J gene: TRBJ2-7
clone size: -
V gene: TRBV9
D gene: -
CDR3 protein: CASSVGGSGEQYF
CDR3 DNA: TGTGCCAGCAGCGTAGGAGGGTCGGGCGAGCAGTACTTC

J gene: TRBJ2-7
clone size: -
V gene: TRBV7-2
D gene: -
CDR3 protein: CASSLEGRRLSYEQYF
CDR3 DNA: TGTGCCAGCAGCTTAGAAGGTCGGCGACTTTCCTACGAGCAGTACTTC

J gene: TRBJ1-6
clone size: -
V gene: TRBV27
D gene: TRBD1
CDR3 protein: CASSLIAGQADSPLHF
CDR3 DNA: TGTGCCAGCAGTTTGATTGCCGGACAGGCTGATTCACCCCTCCACTTT

J gene: TRBJ1-5
clone size: -
V gene: TRBV7-9
D gene: -
CDR3 protein: CASSPTEAGNQPQHF
CDR3 DNA: TGTGCCAGCAGCCCCACCGAGGCAGGCAATCAGCCCCAGCATTTT

J gene: TRBJ2-5
clone size: -
V gene: TRBV25-1
D gene: -
CDR3 protein: CASSELGQGEAQYF
CDR3 DNA: TGTGCCAGCAGTGAATTGGGGCAGGGTGAGGCCCAGTACTTC

J gene: TRBJ2-7
clone size: -
V gene: TRBV5-1
D gene: TRBD1
CDR3 protein: CASTKGQGLSYEQYF
CDR3 DNA: TGCGCCAGCACTAAGGGACAGGGGTTATCCTACGAGCAGTACTTC

J gene: TRBJ2-7
clone size: -
V gene: TRBV30
D gene: TRBD2
CDR3 protein: CAWSRTSGRGEQYF
CDR3 DNA: TGTGCCTGGAGCCGGACTAGCGGGAGAGGCGAGCAGTACTTC

J gene: TRBJ2-2
clone size: -
V gene: TRBV30
D gene: -
CDR3 protein: CAWSMPGGGELFF
CDR3 DNA: TGTGCCTGGAGTATGCCCGGGGGCGGGGAGCTGTTTTTT

J gene: TRBJ2-1
clone size: -
V gene: TRBV30
D gene: TRBD2
CDR3 protein: CAWSVGTSGRAWNEQFF
CDR3 DNA: TGTGCCTGGAGTGTCGGGACTAGCGGGAGGGCATGGAATGAGCAGTTCTTC

J gene: TRBJ2-2
clone size: -
V gene: TRBV6-6
D gene: -
CDR3 protein: CASTIGGTGELFF
CDR3 DNA: TGTGCCAGCACCATCGGCGGCACCGGGGAGCTGTTTTTT

J gene: TRBJ2-5
clone size: -
V gene: TRBV6-4
D gene: -
CDR3 protein: CASSDSVRAQETQYF
CDR3 DNA: TGTGCCAGCAGTGACTCCGTCAGGGCCCAAGAGACCCAGTACTTC

J gene: TRBJ2-5
clone size: -
V gene: TRBV11-2
D gene: -
CDR3 protein: CASSLGLGGAAETQYF
CDR3 DNA: TGTGCCAGCAGCTTGGGGTTAGGGGGGGCCGCGGAGACCCAGTACTTC

J gene: TRBJ2-1
clone size: -
V gene: TRBV7-9
D gene: TRBD2
CDR3 protein: CASSFFASGRSYNEQFF
CDR3 DNA: TGTGCCAGCAGCTTCTTCGCTAGCGGGCGATCCTACAATGAGCAGTTCTTC

J gene: TRBJ1-5
clone size: -
V gene: TRBV6-5
D gene: -
CDR3 protein: CASSYGIGSNQPQHF
CDR3 DNA: TGTGCCAGCAGTTACGGCATTGGTAGCAATCAGCCCCAGCATTTT

J gene: TRBJ2-3
clone size: once
V gene: TRBV27
D gene: -
CDR3 protein: CASSSSPTSASTDTQYF
CDR3 DNA: TGTGCCAGCAGTTCATCACCGACTAGTGCTAGCACAGATACGCAGTATTTT

J gene: TRBJ2-5
clone size: once
V gene: TRBV5-1
D gene: TRBD2
CDR3 protein: CASSLEGLVRETQYF
CDR3 DNA: TGCGCCAGCAGCTTGGAGGGACTAGTAAGAGAGACCCAGTACTTC

J gene: TRBJ2-3
clone size: -
V gene: TRBV5-1
D gene: TRBD2
CDR3 protein: CASSSETSALGDTQYF
CDR3 DNA: TGCGCCAGCAGCTCTGAGACTAGCGCCCTCGGGGATACGCAGTATTTT

J gene: TRBJ1-3
clone size: -
V gene: TRBV27
D gene: TRBD1
CDR3 protein: CASRTGHGNTIYF
CDR3 DNA: TGTGCCAGCAGGACAGGGCATGGAAACACCATATATTTT

J gene: TRBJ2-1
clone size: -
V gene: TRBV4-2
D gene: TRBD2
CDR3 protein: CASSQDGLAASYNEQFF
CDR3 DNA: TGTGCCAGCAGCCAAGACGGCCTAGCGGCCTCCTACAATGAGCAGTTCTTC

J gene: TRBJ2-7
clone size: -
V gene: TRBV7-2
D gene: TRBD2
CDR3 protein: CASSLVLAGVEQYF
CDR3 DNA: TGTGCCAGCAGCTTAGTTCTAGCGGGAGTCGAGCAGTACTTC

J gene: TRBJ2-6
clone size: -
V gene: TRBV5-1
D gene: -
CDR3 protein: CASSLGASGANVLTF
CDR3 DNA: TGCGCCAGCAGCTTGGGGGCCTCTGGGGCCAACGTCCTGACTTTC

J gene: TRBJ2-6
clone size: -
V gene: TRBV7-9
D gene: TRBD1
CDR3 protein: CASRPTGRGANVLTF
CDR3 DNA: TGTGCCAGCAGGCCGACAGGGCGCGGGGCCAACGTCCTGACTTTC

J gene: TRBJ2-2
clone size: -
V gene: TRBV11-3
D gene: TRBD1
CDR3 protein: CASSGRTGGSFGELFF
CDR3 DNA: TGTGCCAGCAGCGGCCGGACAGGGGGCTCGTTCGGGGAGCTGTTTTTT

J gene: TRBJ1-1
clone size: -
V gene: TRBV4-2
D gene: -
CDR3 protein: CASSQVGVFSMNTEAFF
CDR3 DNA: TGTGCCAGCAGCCAAGTGGGAGTATTTTCAATGAACACTGAAGCTTTCTTT

J gene: TRBJ2-1
clone size: -
V gene: TRBV4-1
D gene: -
CDR3 protein: CASSSPPPGVEPRWDNEQFF
CDR3 DNA: TGCGCCAGCAGCTCGCCGCCCCCAGGGGTGGAGCCGAGGTGGGACAATGAGCAGTTCTTC

J gene: TRBJ2-3
clone size: -
V gene: TRBV28
D gene: TRBD2
CDR3 protein: CASSSPAGLNTQYF
CDR3 DNA: TGTGCCAGCAGTTCCCCAGCGGGGTTAAATACGCAGTATTTT

J gene: TRBJ2-3
clone size: -
V gene: TRBV5-1
D gene: -
CDR3 protein: CASSREVPSTDTQYF
CDR3 DNA: TGCGCCAGCAGCCGCGAAGTGCCCAGCACAGATACGCAGTATTTT